The subject of this entry is one TCR beta chain. This study enrolled people aged about 18 to 95 from roughly 24 US geographic areas. The sample is drawn from a study of blood T cell repertoires in COVID-19. Study summary: COVID-19 samples from acute and convalescent phases originated in the United States, Italy and Spain. Nucleic acid was either cDNA or gDNA, and it came from T cells, B-cell-depleted T cells, or PBMCs.

CDR3 length equals 15 residues. V gave up 7 bases and J gave up 2 bases; unmatched junction bases: 7. CDR1 SQVTM and CDR2 ANQGSEA come from the germline V gene. Original handling: From reference gene primer amplification, estimates of nucleated cell counts were derived. Here immunoSEQ multiplex PCR was the method, and the copy in TCRdb shows in-frame clones only, minus some. V, J and clone size are taken as reported in that table, and D and trimming were inferred from the DNA itself. The data contain a few hundred thousand clones, approximately 92% of them singletons. The clonotype was recovered from a young man who had recovered from COVID-19. The sample taken for sequencing was PBMCs or T cells enriched from blood (not recorded which). This rearrangement joins TRBV29-1 to TRBJ1-4; 10 bases are a match to TRBD1. CDR3 loop: CSAPDRGGTNEKLFF. The CDR3 DNA is TGCAGCGCGCCGGACAGGGGGGGGACTAATGAAAAACTGTTTTTT.